This T cell receptor beta chain was retrieved from a study of T cells in Graves' hyperthyroidism and ophthalmopathy. Study-level results: The authors' 13 V-J model separated ophthalmopathy from stable hyperthyroidism.

As concerns this clonotype: Its specificity is unknown.

The trim removed 2 bases at V and 0 bases at J, leaving 5 bases unmatched. The CDR3 consists of 17 residues. Germline-derived CDR1 and CDR2 are SGHDT and YYEEEE. Using RNA transcripts as the source, TCR beta CDR3 regions were amplified. The TCR CDR3 first-round RT-PCR relied on the HTBI primer set. TCRdb passed the multiplex PCR reads through MiXCR, listing each CDR3 protein once. The table lists about 610,000 distinct CDR3 sequences, 46% of them singletons. Aged 18 to 65, the patients had hyperthyroidism that was newly diagnosed and had lasted under 2 months. J is TRBJ2-6 and V is TRBV5-6; 7 positions agree with TRBD2. The sequence was collected from a woman between 18 and 29 years old with Graves' hyperthyroidism. Sequencing was done on a sample of peripheral blood or thyroid tissue (not recorded which). DNA of the CDR3: TGTGCCAGCAGCTTCGGGGGGATCAACTCTGGGGCCAACGTCCTGACTTTC. Translated, it gives CASSFGGINSGANVLTF.